This TCR beta chain derives from a study of Graves' ophthalmopathy and Graves' hyperthyroidism. The CDR3 totals 16 residues. Germline lookup yields CDR1 ENHRY and CDR2 SYGVKD. Points from the study as a whole: A 13-signature model separated ophthalmopathy from stable hyperthyroidism, reaching 87.88% sensitivity and under 82% specificity cross-validated.

The study amplified TCR beta CDR3 regions using RNA transcripts. Second-round multiplex PCR followed a first-round RT-PCR using HTBI primers. One entry per CDR3 protein, called by TCRdb with MiXCR from the multiplex PCR reads. Of 580,000 or so distinct CDR3 sequences in the sample, under 45% are singletons; the top ten hold around 4%. With regard to this clonotype: Its target is not known. Mismatch with germline at one junction end may stem from a read error.

Recruitment covered hyperthyroidism patients aged 18 to 65 whose new diagnosis was of under 2 months' duration. The sequencing input was peripheral blood or thyroid tissue (not recorded which). This chain joins TRBV10-3 and TRBJ2-7; tentative D call: TRBD2 (5 bases). The clonotype was recovered from an adult man with Graves' hyperthyroidism. The DNA for the CDR3 is TGTGCCAGCAGTTACGGTGGAACGGGGTACTCCTACGAGCAGTACTTC. Encoded protein: CASSYGGTGYSYEQYF.